A selection of T cell receptor beta chains follows, all from one sample in a study of blood T cell repertoires in COVID-19. The protocol was immunoSEQ multiplex PCR, while the TCRdb copy is restricted to in-frame clones and leaves out a portion. The sample has approximately 75,000 clones, 70% to 90% seen once. The sequenced material came from peripheral blood. The origin of the receptors is a man at least 80 years old with COVID-19, enrolled during active disease. The CDR3 runs from the conserved cysteine through the conserved F or W. The D gene is left open where the match is weak. Clone size is shown for a subset of rows, as once, few, many or a class of expanded clone.

TRBV6-2/TRBV6-3	TRBD1	-	TRBJ2-5	CASSYSIGQGEETQYF	TGTGCCAGCAGTTACTCGATTGGACAGGGCGAAGAGACCCAGTACTTC
TRBV3-1/TRBV3-2	-	-	TRBJ2-7	CASSQEQGLYEQYF	TGTGCCAGCAGCCAAGAACAGGGATTGTACGAGCAGTACTTC
TRBV7-9	-	-	TRBJ1-2	CASSLGAYGYTF	TGTGCCAGCAGCTTAGGGGCTTATGGCTACACCTTC
TRBV7-9	-	-	TRBJ1-1	CASSLERETEAFF	TGTGCCAGCAGCTTAGAACGGGAGACTGAAGCTTTCTTT
TRBV19	TRBD1	-	TRBJ1-6	CASKDSRGRNSPLHF	TGTGCCAGTAAAGATTCCAGGGGGCGTAATTCACCCCTCCACTTT
TRBV10-3	-	once	TRBJ1-2	CAISGNIHYGYTF	TGTGCCATCAGTGGCAACATTCACTATGGCTACACCTTC
TRBV9	-	-	TRBJ1-2	CASSVVDSRYGYTF	TGTGCCAGCAGCGTAGTCGACTCACGCTATGGCTACACCTTC
TRBV27	TRBD1	-	TRBJ2-5	CASSHSPTGLETQYF	TGTGCCAGCAGCCATTCCCCGACAGGGTTAGAGACCCAGTACTTC
TRBV5-1	-	-	TRBJ2-3	CASSPFADTQYF	TGCGCCAGCAGCCCTTTTGCAGATACGCAGTATTTT
TRBV19	TRBD1	-	TRBJ1-1	CASSIVKDRGDTEAFF	TGTGCCAGTAGTATAGTGAAAGACAGGGGAGATACTGAAGCTTTCTTT
TRBV7-3	TRBD1	-	TRBJ1-3	CASSSDRASGNTIYF	TGTGCCAGCAGCTCCGACAGGGCGTCGGGAAACACCATATATTTT